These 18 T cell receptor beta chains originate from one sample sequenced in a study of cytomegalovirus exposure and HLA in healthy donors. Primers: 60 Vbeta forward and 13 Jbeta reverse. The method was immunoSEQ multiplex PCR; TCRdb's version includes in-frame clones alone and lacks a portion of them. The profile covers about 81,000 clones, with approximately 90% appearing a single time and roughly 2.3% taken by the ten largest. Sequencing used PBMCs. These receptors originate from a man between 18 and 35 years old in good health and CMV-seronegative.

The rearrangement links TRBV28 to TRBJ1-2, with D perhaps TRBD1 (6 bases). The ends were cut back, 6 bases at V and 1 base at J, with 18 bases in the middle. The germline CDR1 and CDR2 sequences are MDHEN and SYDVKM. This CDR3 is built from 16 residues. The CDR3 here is CASRRATGALNYGYTF. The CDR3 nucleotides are TGTGCCAGCAGGCGAGCGACAGGCGCCCTTAACTATGGCTACACCTTC.

DNA of the CDR3: TGTGCCAGCAGCCCGAGGGGACAGGGGCTGTCTGGGGCCAACGTCCTGACTTTC. Protein: CASSPRGQGLSGANVLTF. This chain links TRBV5-5 with TRBJ2-6; 10 bases map to TRBD1. The CDR3 sequence is 18 residues long. V lost 4 bases to trimming and J lost 1 base; unmatched junction nucleotides: 8. The germline CDR1 and CDR2 sequences are SGHKS and YYEKEE (reference sequence).

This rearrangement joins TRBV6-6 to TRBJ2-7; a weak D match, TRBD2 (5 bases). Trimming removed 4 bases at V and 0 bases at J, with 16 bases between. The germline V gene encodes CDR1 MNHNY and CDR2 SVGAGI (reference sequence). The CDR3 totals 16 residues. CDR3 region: CASSSRREWSSYEQYF. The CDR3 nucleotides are TGTGCCAGCAGTTCGCGCCGGGAATGGAGCTCCTACGAGCAGTACTTC.

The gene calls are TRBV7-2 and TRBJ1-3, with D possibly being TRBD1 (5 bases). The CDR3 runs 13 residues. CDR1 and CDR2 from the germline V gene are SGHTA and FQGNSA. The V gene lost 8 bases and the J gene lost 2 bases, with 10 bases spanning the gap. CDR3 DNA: TGTGCCAGCTTCAGGGAACCTGGAAACACCATATATTTT. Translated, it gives CASFREPGNTIYF.

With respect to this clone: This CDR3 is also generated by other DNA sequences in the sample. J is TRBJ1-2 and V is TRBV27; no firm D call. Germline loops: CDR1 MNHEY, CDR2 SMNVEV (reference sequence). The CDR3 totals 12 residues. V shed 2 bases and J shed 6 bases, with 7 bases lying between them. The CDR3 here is CASSLTGNGYTF. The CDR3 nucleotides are TGTGCCAGCAGTTTAACGGGGAATGGCTACACCTTC.

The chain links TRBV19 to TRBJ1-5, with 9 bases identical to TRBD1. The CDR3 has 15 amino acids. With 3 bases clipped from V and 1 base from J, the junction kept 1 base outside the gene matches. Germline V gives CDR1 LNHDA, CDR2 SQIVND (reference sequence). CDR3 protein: CASSIGTGSNQPQHF. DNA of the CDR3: TGTGCCAGTAGTATCGGGACAGGGAGCAATCAGCCCCAGCATTTT.

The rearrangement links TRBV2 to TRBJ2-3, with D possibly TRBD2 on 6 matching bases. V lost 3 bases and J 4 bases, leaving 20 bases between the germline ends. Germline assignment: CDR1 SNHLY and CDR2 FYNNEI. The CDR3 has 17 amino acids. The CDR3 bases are TGTGCCAGCAGTGATCTTCTTGCGGGAATATCGTCAGATACGCAGTATTTT. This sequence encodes CASSDLLAGISSDTQYF.

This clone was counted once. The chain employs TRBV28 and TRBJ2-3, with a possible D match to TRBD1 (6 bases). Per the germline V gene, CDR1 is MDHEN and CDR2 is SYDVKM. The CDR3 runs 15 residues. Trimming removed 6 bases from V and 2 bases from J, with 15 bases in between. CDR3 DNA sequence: TGTGCCAGCAGCTCCTTTGACAGGCACACAGATACGCAGTATTTT. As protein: CASSSFDRHTDTQYF.

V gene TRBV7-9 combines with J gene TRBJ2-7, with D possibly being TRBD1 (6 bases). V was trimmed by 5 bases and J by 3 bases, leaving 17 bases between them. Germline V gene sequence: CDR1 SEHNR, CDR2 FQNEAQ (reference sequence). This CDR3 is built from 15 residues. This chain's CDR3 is CASSPTLGTYYEQYF. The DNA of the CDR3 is TGTGCCAGCAGCCCCACCCTCGGGACATACTACGAGCAGTACTTC.

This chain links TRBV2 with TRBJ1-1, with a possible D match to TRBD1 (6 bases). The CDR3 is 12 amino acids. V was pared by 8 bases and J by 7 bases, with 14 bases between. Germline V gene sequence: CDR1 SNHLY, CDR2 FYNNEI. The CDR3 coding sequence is TGTGCCAGCGGTGGGACAAATATTGAAGCTTTCTTT. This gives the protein CASGGTNIEAFF.

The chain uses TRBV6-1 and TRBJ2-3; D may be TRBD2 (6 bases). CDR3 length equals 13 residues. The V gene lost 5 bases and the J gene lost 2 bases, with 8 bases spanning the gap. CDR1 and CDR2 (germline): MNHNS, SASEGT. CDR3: CASSRDSTDTQYF. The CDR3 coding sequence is TGTGCCAGCAGTAGGGACTCCACAGATACGCAGTATTTT.

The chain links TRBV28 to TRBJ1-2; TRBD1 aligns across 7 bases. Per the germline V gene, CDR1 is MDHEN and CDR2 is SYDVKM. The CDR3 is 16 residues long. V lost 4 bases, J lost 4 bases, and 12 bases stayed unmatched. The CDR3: CASSSPAAGGRYGYTF. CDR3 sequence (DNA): TGTGCCAGCAGTTCCCCGGCTGCAGGGGGTCGCTATGGCTACACCTTC.

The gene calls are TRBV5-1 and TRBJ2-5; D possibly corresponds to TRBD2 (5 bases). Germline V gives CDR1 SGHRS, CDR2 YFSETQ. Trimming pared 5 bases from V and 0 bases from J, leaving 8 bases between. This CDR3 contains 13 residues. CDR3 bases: TGCGCCAGCAGAGACTATTACCAAGAGACCCAGTACTTC. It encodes CASRDYYQETQYF.

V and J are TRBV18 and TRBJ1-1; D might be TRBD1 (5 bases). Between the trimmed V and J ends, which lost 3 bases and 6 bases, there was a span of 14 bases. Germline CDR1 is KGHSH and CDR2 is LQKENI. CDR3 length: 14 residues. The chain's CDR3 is CASSPHDRGAEAFF. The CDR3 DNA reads TGTGCCAGCTCACCTCATGATCGGGGGGCTGAAGCTTTCTTT.

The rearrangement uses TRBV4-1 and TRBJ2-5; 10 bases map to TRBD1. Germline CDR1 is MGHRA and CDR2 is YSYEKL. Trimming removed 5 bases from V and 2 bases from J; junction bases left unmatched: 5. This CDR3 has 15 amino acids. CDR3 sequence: CASSSPGQGQETQYF. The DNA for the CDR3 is TGCGCCAGCAGCTCACCGGGACAGGGGCAAGAGACCCAGTACTTC.

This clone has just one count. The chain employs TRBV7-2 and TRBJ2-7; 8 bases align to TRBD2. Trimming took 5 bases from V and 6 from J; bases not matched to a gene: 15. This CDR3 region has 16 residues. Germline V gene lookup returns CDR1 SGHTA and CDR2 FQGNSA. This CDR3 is CASSTRGTGLGGEQYF. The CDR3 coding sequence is TGTGCCAGCAGCACGAGAGGGACGGGACTAGGGGGCGAGCAGTACTTC.

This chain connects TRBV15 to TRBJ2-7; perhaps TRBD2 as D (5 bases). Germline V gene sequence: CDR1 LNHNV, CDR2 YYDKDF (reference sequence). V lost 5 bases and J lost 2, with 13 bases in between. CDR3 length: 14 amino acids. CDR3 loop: CATSLEGHTYEQYF. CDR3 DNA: TGTGCCACCAGCCTAGAGGGCCATACCTACGAGCAGTACTTC.

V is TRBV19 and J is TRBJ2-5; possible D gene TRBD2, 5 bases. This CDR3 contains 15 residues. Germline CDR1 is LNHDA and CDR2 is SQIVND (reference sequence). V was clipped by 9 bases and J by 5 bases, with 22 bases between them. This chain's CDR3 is CASRGLDALGETQYF. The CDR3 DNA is TGTGCCAGCCGGGGTTTGGACGCCCTAGGGGAGACCCAGTACTTC.